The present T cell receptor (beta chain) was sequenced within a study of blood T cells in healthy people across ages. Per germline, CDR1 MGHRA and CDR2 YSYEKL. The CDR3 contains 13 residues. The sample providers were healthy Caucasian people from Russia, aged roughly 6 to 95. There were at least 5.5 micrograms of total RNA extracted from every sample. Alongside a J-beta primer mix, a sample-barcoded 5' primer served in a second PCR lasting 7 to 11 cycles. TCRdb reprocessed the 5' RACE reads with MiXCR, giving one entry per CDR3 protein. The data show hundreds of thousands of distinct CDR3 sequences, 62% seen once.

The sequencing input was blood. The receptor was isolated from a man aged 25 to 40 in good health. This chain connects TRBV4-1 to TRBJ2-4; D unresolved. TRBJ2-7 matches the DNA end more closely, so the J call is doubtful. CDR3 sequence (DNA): TGCGCCAGCAGCCACCCAGGAAGCAACGAGCAGTACTTC. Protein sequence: CASSHPGSNEQYF.